Listed below are T cell receptor beta chains from one sample, sequenced in a study of regulatory T cells in long-lasting Graves disease. TCRdb used MiXCR to reprocess the multiplex PCR reads, holding one entry per CDR3 protein. The sample contains some 350,000 distinct CDR3 sequences, 15% to 20% of which appear only once. The sample was also reused in another study, on T cells in Graves' hyperthyroidism and ophthalmopathy.

The input for sequencing was peripheral blood mononuclear cells (PBMCs), taken at new diagnosis, from a patient treated with antithyroid drugs. These receptors were taken from a woman between 18 and 29 years old with Graves disease. Each CDR3 is given with its conserved first and last residue. D genes are given only for firm matches. For some rows the clone size is stated as once, few or many, or as a class when expanded; others skip it.

j_call	v_call	cdr3_length	d_call	clone_size	cdr3_aa	cdr3_nt
TRBJ1-6	TRBV7-3	15	NA	NA	CASSPRGGAYSPLHF	TGTGCCAGCAGCCCACGGGGGGGGGCCTATTCACCCCTCCACTTT
TRBJ1-4	TRBV5-1	15	NA	few	CASSLGGLPNEKLFF	TGCGCCAGCAGCTTGGGAGGGCTTCCTAATGAAAAACTGTTTTTT
TRBJ2-7	TRBV28	17	TRBD2	many	CASRNIEAGLDTYEQYF	TGTGCCAGCAGGAATATCGAAGCGGGGTTAGATACCTACGAGCAGTACTTC
TRBJ2-1	TRBV7-2	18	TRBD2	many	CASSPRGLAPTERNEQFF	TGTGCCAGCAGCCCCCGGGGACTAGCGCCTACTGAGCGGAATGAGCAGTTCTTC
TRBJ1-2	TRBV18	15	NA	many	CASRQAQYPNYGYTF	TGTGCCAGCCGACAGGCCCAGTATCCCAACTATGGCTACACCTTC
TRBJ2-1	TRBV27	12	NA	many	CATVGSYNEQFF	TGTGCCACCGTCGGTTCCTACAATGAGCAGTTCTTC
TRBJ1-2	TRBV20-1	11	NA	many	CSASPLDGYTF	TGCAGTGCTTCCCCACTTGATGGCTACACCTTC
TRBJ2-1	TRBV25-1	16	TRBD2	few	CASSEAGGLRSNEQFF	TGTGCCAGCAGTGAAGCGGGGGGGCTCCGTAGTAATGAGCAGTTCTTC
TRBJ2-1	TRBV6-1	12	NA	many	CASSEAETEQFF	TGTGCCAGCAGTGAAGCGGAGACGGAGCAGTTCTTC
TRBJ2-7	TRBV13	15	TRBD1	many	CASSATHRGPYEQYF	TGTGCCAGCAGCGCCACACACAGGGGACCCTACGAGCAGTACTTC
TRBJ2-2	TRBV5-5	15	TRBD1	many	CASRKTGDGSGELFF	TGTGCCAGCAGGAAGACAGGGGATGGTAGCGGGGAGCTGTTTTTT
TRBJ1-2	TRBV27	17	NA	few	CASSLDTRGGAWYGYTF	TGTGCCAGCAGTTTAGATACACGGGGCGGGGCTTGGTATGGCTACACCTTC